This T cell receptor beta chain was captured in a study of blood T cell repertoires in COVID-19. Whole-study context: Donors in the United States, Italy and Spain gave samples during acute or convalescent COVID-19. Sources were T cells, B-cell-depleted T cells, or PBMCs; the material itself was cDNA or gDNA.

The V gene's germline CDR1 is SQVTM and CDR2 ANQGSEA. V lost 7 bases and J lost 5; bases outside the gene matches: 5. This CDR3 has 13 residues. Patients of the Seattle cohort, enrolled during active infection, were followed longitudinally. In the study's own analysis: The assay estimated nucleated cells by amplifying reference gene primers. Measured with immunoSEQ multiplex PCR; TCRdb has only the in-frame clones, and not every one. That table is the source of V, J and clone size, and D and trimming were worked out from the DNA. The repertoire holds almost 250,000 clones, roughly 83% seen once, with 5% to 7% in the top ten.

The receptor was isolated from a woman older than 75 with COVID-19, enrolled during active disease. The J gene is TRBJ1-4, the V gene TRBV29-1; 9 bases are a match to TRBD1. The sequenced sample was peripheral blood. The CDR3, as DNA: TGCAGCGCCCCCGGGACAGGGAATGAAAAACTGTTTTTT. It translates to CSAPGTGNEKLFF.